The next 23 T cell receptor beta chains were all read from a single sample in a study of blood T cells in healthy people across ages. PCR was performed a second time for roughly 7 to 12 cycles using a sample-barcoded 5' primer and a J-beta primer mix. TCRdb analysed the 5' RACE reads with MiXCR anew, one entry per CDR3 protein. Of over 950,000 distinct CDR3 sequences in the sample, about 53% are singletons; the top ten hold 20% to 25%. Sequenced sample: blood. These TCRs come from a woman aged 55-70 years in good health.

The chain carries TRBV7-2 and TRBJ2-1; a possible D gene is TRBD2 (6 bases). V lost 5 bases to trimming and J lost 5 bases, with 13 bases between them. CDR1 and CDR2 from the germline V gene are SGHTA and FQGNSA. This CDR3 has 14 residues. The CDR3 spells CASSPNGGDNEQFF. The CDR3 coding sequence is TGTGCCAGCAGCCCAAACGGAGGGGACAATGAGCAGTTCTTC.

The V call is TRBV4-3, the J call TRBJ2-3; 8 positions agree with TRBD2. Germline V CDR1 and CDR2: LGHNA, YSLEER. This CDR3 is 14 amino acids long. After removal of 3 bases from V and 8 bases from J, the junction contained 7 bases not matched to a gene. The CDR3: CASSQFREGVTQYF. As DNA, the CDR3 is TGCGCCAGCAGCCAGTTTCGGGAGGGGGTTACGCAGTATTTT.

This clonotype came up many times. The chain combines TRBV29-1 with TRBJ1-1; the match to TRBD1 covers 10 bases. From germline, CDR1 is SQVTM and CDR2 ANQGSEA. The CDR3 runs to 12 residues. V shed 7 bases and J 5 bases; nucleotides not matched to a gene: 4. In nucleotides, the CDR3 is TGCAGCGATGGGACAGGGGAAACTGAAGCTTTCTTT. Its protein product is CSDGTGETEAFF.

The genes are TRBV6-1 and TRBJ2-7, with 8 bases aligning to TRBD1. The CDR3 runs 15 residues. Germline-derived CDR1 and CDR2 are MNHNS and SASEGT. V gave up 8 bases and J gave up 0 bases; unmatched junction bases: 9. The CDR3 sequence is CASGQGIASSYEQYF. CDR3 sequence (DNA): TGTGCCAGCGGACAGGGAATAGCGAGCTCCTACGAGCAGTACTTC.

This clonotype was recorded a few times. The chain uses TRBV28 and TRBJ1-5, with a weak D call TRBD1 (5 bases). The CDR3 length is 12 residues. Germline assignment: CDR1 MDHEN and CDR2 SYDVKM. Trimming pared 7 bases from V and 4 bases from J, leaving 8 bases between. CDR3 nucleotide sequence: TGTGCCAGCATCGGGGGTAATCAGCCCCAGCATTTT. It translates to CASIGGNQPQHF.

The chain is built from TRBV20-1 and TRBJ2-1; D is uncertain. Germline CDR1 DFQATT, CDR2 SNEGSKA (reference sequence). This CDR3 spans 12 amino acids. V lost 5 bases and J 5 bases, leaving 10 bases between the germline ends. CDR3 coding DNA: TGCAGTGCTCCGCGGCCCAACAATGAGCAGTTCTTC. This sequence encodes CSAPRPNNEQFF.

This chain uses TRBV27 with TRBJ2-7; D perhaps matches TRBD1 (6 bases). This CDR3 region has 14 residues. Trimming removed 5 bases from V and 6 bases from J, with 17 bases in between. The germline CDR1 and CDR2 sequences are MNHEY and SMNVEV (reference sequence). The CDR3 coding sequence is TGTGCCAGCAGTCCCACAAAGGACAGATCCGAGCAGTACTTC. This encodes CASSPTKDRSEQYF.

This clonotype appeared a few times. The V call is TRBV2, the J call TRBJ2-7, with a weak D call TRBD1 (5 bases). There are 12 residues in the CDR3. V was clipped by 6 bases and J by 2 bases, with 8 bases between them. Germline V lookup: CDR1 SNHLY, CDR2 FYNNEI. Here the CDR3 reads CASRQETYEQYF. The CDR3 DNA is TGTGCCAGCAGACAGGAAACCTACGAGCAGTACTTC. The complete variable domain, with remaining parts taken from reference TRBV2 and TRBJ2-7, reads EPEVTQTPSHQVTQMGQEVILRCVPISNHLYFYWYRQILGQKVEFLVSFYNNEISEKSEIFDDQFSVERPDGSNFTLKIRSTKLEDSAMYFCASRQETYEQYFGPGTRLTVT.

The count of this clonotype is one. The V gene is TRBV2, the J gene TRBJ2-3; D remains ambiguous. The CDR3 is 17 amino acids. Looked up from germline, CDR1 is SNHLY and CDR2 is FYNNEI. The ends were cut back, 3 bases at V and 2 bases at J, with 18 bases in the middle. The CDR3 coding sequence is TGTGCCAGCAGTGATCTAGGAACCGGTCCCTCCACAGATACGCAGTATTTT. This translates into CASSDLGTGPSTDTQYF.

In this sample, this clonotype turned up a few times. The chain has TRBV5-1 and TRBJ1-2; D remains ambiguous. This CDR3 is built from 15 residues. Trimming took 8 bases from V and 2 from J, leaving 19 bases between them. Germline V gives CDR1 SGHRS, CDR2 YFSETQ. DNA of the CDR3: TGCGCCAGTCGCCCCTGGACGGCTGAAAACTATGGCTACACCTTC. Its protein product is CASRPWTAENYGYTF.

The V and J genes are TRBV29-1 and TRBJ2-1; 7 positions match TRBD2. Germline V gene data show CDR1 as SQVTM and CDR2 as ANQGSEA. This CDR3 has 14 amino acids. Germline trimming cut 6 bases from V and 0 bases from J; bases unmatched to any gene: 5. CDR3: CSVRAGSSYNEQFF. CDR3 DNA sequence: TGCAGCGTGAGAGCGGGGAGCTCCTACAATGAGCAGTTCTTC.

This clonotype was detected a few times. The chain has TRBV4-2 and TRBJ1-2, with D uncertain. Germline loops: CDR1 LGHNA, CDR2 YNFKEQ. V lost 0 bases and J lost 2, with 13 bases in between. CDR3 size: 16 residues. The CDR3 here is CASSQDLERNNYGYTF. The CDR3 coding sequence is TGTGCCAGCAGCCAAGATCTTGAAAGGAACAACTATGGCTACACCTTC.

In its sample, this clonotype was seen a few times. The gene calls are TRBV24-1 and TRBJ2-5; D possibly corresponds to TRBD1 (6 bases). Looked up from germline, CDR1 is KGHDR and CDR2 is SFDVKD. The CDR3 totals 15 residues. Between the trimmed V and J ends, which lost 4 bases and 1 base, there was a span of 12 bases. The CDR3 spells CATSEATGSQETQYF. CDR3 nucleotides: TGTGCCACCAGTGAGGCCACAGGGTCCCAAGAGACCCAGTACTTC.

The chain recombines TRBV12-3 or TRBV12-4 with TRBJ2-1; D gene unclear. The CDR3 extends over 14 amino acids. The V and J ends lost 3 bases and 7 bases respectively, with 13 bases between them. CDR3 sequence (DNA): TGTGCCAGCAGTTTTAATAGAGCCTCGAATGAGCAGTTCTTC. It yields the protein CASSFNRASNEQFF.

V usage is TRBV20-1 and J usage is TRBJ1-6, with 7 bases matching TRBD1. The ends lost 1 base at V and 7 bases at J; junction bases unmatched: 7. Germline lookup yields CDR1 DFQATT and CDR2 SNEGSKA (reference sequence). The CDR3 is made up of 15 amino acids. The CDR3 DNA sequence: TGCAGTGCTAGAGTCCCGGGACAGATCAATTCACCCCTCCACTTT. It is translated as CSARVPGQINSPLHF.

The gene calls are TRBV3-1 and TRBJ2-7, with D unresolved. In germline, CDR1 is LGHDT, CDR2 YNNKEL (reference sequence). The germline V and J ends were trimmed by 3 bases and 6 bases, with 9 bases remaining between them. The CDR3 is made up of 12 amino acids. In nucleotides, the CDR3 is TGTGCCAGCAGCCATCAAGGGTGCGAGCAGTACTTC. Translation gives CASSHQGCEQYF.

This clonotype was counted between two and nine times. The chain links TRBV28 to TRBJ2-1, with 7 positions matching TRBD2. Germline V CDR1 and CDR2: MDHEN, SYDVKM. After removal of 4 bases from V and 4 bases from J, the junction contained 7 bases not matched to a gene. This CDR3 has 15 residues. The CDR3 protein is CASSSPQRGYNEQFF. CDR3 nucleotides: TGTGCCAGCAGTTCCCCCCAGCGGGGTTACAATGAGCAGTTCTTC.

The chain carries TRBV10-3 and TRBJ2-5, with TRBD1 matching over 7 bases. The germline V gene encodes CDR1 ENHRY and CDR2 SYGVKD. This CDR3 has 16 amino acids. V lost 5 bases and J lost 2; bases outside the gene matches: 11. Written as DNA, the CDR3 is TGTGCCATCAGTTCCACAGGGGATCTTCGGCAAGAGACCCAGTACTTC. This sequence encodes CAISSTGDLRQETQYF.

The J gene is TRBJ2-5, the V gene TRBV15, with 9 bases identical to TRBD1. Unmatched junction bases numbered 3, after V lost 1 base and J lost 3 bases. The CDR3 loop spans 15 amino acids. Germline assignment: CDR1 LNHNV and CDR2 YYDKDF (reference sequence). The CDR3 loop is CATSRAGTGKETQYF. CDR3 coding DNA: TGTGCCACCAGCAGAGCAGGGACAGGGAAAGAGACCCAGTACTTC.

The chain joins TRBV7-9 to TRBJ1-5, with 10 bases fitting TRBD1. The CDR3 is 17 residues long. Unmatched junction bases numbered 7, after V lost 1 base and J lost 4 bases. Germline CDR1 is SEHNR and CDR2 is FQNEAQ (reference sequence). The CDR3 region is CASSLGRTGGLNQPQHF. The CDR3 bases are TGTGCCAGCAGCTTAGGAAGGACAGGGGGTTTAAATCAGCCCCAGCATTTT.

This chain uses TRBV2 with TRBJ2-3; tentatively, D is TRBD2 (6 bases). CDR1 and CDR2 (germline): SNHLY, FYNNEI. This CDR3 is built from 13 residues. V lost 6 bases and J 11 bases, leaving 18 bases between the germline ends. CDR3 nucleotides: TGTGCCAGCAGCGCCCGGGACTCGAGCGGGCAGTATTTT. Protein product: CASSARDSSGQYF.

This clonotype came up a few times. The gene calls are TRBV20-1 and TRBJ1-4; D call uncertain. V lost 3 bases and J 4 bases, leaving 9 bases between the germline ends. The CDR3 is 13 amino acids. Germline V gives CDR1 DFQATT, CDR2 SNEGSKA (reference sequence). The CDR3 loop reads CSASRASNEKLFF. The CDR3 DNA reads TGCAGTGCTAGTCGGGCCAGTAATGAAAAACTGTTTTTT.

The CDR3 coding sequence is TGCGCCAGCAGCCAAGATCGGTGGGGTGCGGTCCAAGAGACCCAGTACTTC. It codes for CASSQDRWGAVQETQYF. The J gene is TRBJ2-5, the V gene TRBV4-3; D is uncertain. V dropped 0 bases and J dropped 1 base, with 15 bases sitting between them. Germline V lookup: CDR1 LGHNA, CDR2 YSLEER. The CDR3 is made up of 17 amino acids.